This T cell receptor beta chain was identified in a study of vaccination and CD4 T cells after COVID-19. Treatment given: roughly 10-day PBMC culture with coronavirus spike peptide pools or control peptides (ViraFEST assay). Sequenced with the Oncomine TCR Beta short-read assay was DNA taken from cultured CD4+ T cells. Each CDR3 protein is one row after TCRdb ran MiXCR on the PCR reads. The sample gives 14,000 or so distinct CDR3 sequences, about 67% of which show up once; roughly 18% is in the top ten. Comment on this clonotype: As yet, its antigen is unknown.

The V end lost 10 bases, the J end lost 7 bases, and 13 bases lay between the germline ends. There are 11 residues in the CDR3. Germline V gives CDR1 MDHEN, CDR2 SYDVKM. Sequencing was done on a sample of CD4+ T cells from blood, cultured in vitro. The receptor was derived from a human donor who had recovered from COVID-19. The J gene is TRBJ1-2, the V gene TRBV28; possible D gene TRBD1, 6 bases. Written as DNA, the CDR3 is TGTGCCATCGCGGGGGGCCGTGGCTACACCTTC. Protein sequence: CAIAGGRGYTF.